The source of this T cell receptor (beta chain) is a study of T cell responses to AZD1222 COVID-19 vaccine. Whole-study context: Timing groups of about 4 and about 12 weeks for second doses were pooled.

With regard to this clone: Its cognate antigen is unknown.

The CDR3 loop spans 14 amino acids. V lost 2 bases to trimming and J lost 5 bases, with 13 bases between them. The germline V gene has CDR1 MNHEY and CDR2 SVGAGI. Generated by immunoSEQ multiplex PCR, the TCRdb table keeps only in-frame clones and is missing some. The table has roughly 140,000 clones, approximately 89% seen once. Overall study results and limits: Every sample of the repertoires postdated the peak T cell response.

The sample consisted of peripheral blood, taken on day 0 of AZD1222 vaccination. This clonotype originated in an adult in good health. The chain combines TRBV6-5 with TRBJ2-7, with a weak D call TRBD1 (6 bases). The CDR3 DNA is TGTGCCAGCAGTTACGGAACAGGGTACGACGAGCAGTACTTC. Translated: CASSYGTGYDEQYF.